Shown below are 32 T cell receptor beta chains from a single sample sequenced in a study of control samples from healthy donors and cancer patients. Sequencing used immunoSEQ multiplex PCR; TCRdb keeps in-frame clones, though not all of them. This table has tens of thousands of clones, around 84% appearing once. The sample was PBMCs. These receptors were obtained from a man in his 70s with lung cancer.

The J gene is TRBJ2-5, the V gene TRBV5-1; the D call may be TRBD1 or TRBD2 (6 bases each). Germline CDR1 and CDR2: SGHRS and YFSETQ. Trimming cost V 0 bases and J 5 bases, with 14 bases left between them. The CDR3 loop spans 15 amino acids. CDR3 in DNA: TGCGCCAGCAGCTTGGGTGGGGGGCCGAGGGAGACCCAGTACTTC. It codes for CASSLGGGPRETQYF. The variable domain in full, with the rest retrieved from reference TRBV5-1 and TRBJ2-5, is KAGVTQTPRYLIKTRGQQVTLSCSPISGHRSVSWYQQTPGQGLQFLFEYFSETQRNKGNFPGRFSGRQFSNSRSEMNVSTLELGDSALYLCASSLGGGPRETQYFGPGTRLLVL.

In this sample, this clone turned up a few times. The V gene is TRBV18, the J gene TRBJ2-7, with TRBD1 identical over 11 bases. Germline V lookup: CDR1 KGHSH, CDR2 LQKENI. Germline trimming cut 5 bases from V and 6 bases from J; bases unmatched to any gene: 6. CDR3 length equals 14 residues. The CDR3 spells CASSTRTGGLEQYF. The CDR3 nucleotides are TGTGCCAGCTCAACCAGGACAGGGGGCCTCGAGCAGTACTTC. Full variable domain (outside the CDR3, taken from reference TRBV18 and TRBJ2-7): NAGVMQNPRHLVRRRGQEARLRCSPMKGHSHVYWYRQLPEEGLKFMVYLQKENIIDESGMPKERFSAEFPKEGPSILRIQQVVRGDSAAYFCASSTRTGGLEQYFGPGTRLTVT.

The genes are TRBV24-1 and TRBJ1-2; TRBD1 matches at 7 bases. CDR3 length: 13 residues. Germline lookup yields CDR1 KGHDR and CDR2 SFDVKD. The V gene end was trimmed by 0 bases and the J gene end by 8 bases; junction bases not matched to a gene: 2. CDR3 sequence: CATSDLQQGGYTF. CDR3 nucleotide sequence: TGTGCCACCAGTGATTTGCAACAGGGGGGCTACACCTTC.

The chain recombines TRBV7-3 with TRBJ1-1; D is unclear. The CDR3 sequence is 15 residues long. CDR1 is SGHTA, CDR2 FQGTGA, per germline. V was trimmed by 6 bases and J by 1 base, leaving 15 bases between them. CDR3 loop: CASSLGPEQNTEAFF. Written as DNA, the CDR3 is TGTGCCAGCAGTCTAGGGCCGGAACAGAACACTGAAGCTTTCTTT. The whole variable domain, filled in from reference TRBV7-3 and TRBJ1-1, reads GAGVSQTPSNKVTEKGKYVELRCDPISGHTALYWYRQSLGQGPEFLIYFQGTGAADDSGLPNDRFFAVRPEGSVSTLKIQRTERGDSAVYLCASSLGPEQNTEAFFGQGTRLTVV.

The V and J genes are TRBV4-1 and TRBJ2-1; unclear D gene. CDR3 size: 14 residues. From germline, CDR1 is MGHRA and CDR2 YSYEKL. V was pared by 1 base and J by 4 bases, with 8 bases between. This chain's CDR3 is CASSQGRPYNEQFF. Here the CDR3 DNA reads TGCGCCAGCAGCCAAGGTAGACCGTACAATGAGCAGTTCTTC.

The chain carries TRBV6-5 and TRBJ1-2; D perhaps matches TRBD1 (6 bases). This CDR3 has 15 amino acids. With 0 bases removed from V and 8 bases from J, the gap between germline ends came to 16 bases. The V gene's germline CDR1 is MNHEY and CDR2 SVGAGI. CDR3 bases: TGTGCCAGCAGTTACTCGGGCGGGGGCGGTGGCGGCTACACCTTC. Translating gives CASSYSGGGGGGYTF.

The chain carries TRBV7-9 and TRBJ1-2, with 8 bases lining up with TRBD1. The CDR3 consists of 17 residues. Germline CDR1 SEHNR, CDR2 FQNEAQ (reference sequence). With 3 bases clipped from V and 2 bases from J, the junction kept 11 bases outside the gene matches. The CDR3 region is CASSFPGQEGLNYGYTF. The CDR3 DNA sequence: TGTGCCAGCAGCTTTCCGGGACAGGAGGGTTTGAACTATGGCTACACCTTC.

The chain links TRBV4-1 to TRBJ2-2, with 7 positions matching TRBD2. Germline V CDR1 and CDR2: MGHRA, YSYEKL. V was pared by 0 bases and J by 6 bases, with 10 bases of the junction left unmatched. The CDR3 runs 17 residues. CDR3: CASSQDPWTSSPGELFF. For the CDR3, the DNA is TGCGCCAGCAGCCAAGATCCGTGGACTAGTAGCCCCGGGGAGCTGTTTTTT.

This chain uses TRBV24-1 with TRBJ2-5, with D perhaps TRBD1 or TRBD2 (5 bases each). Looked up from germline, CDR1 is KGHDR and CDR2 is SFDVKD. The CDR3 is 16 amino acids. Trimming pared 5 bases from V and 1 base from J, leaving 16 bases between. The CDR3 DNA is TGTGCCACCAGTGCCCAAGCGACGGGGACCCAAGAGACCCAGTACTTC. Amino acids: CATSAQATGTQETQYF.

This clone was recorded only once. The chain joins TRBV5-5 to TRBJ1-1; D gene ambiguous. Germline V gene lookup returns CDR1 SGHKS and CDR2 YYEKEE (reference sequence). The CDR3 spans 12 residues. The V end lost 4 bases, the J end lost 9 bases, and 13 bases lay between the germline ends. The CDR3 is CASSLLGSQAFF. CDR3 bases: TGTGCCAGCAGCCTTCTCGGGTCACAAGCTTTCTTT.

CDR3 sequence (DNA): TGCGCCAGCAGCCAAGCCGGGACAGGCTCCTATAATTCACCCCTCCACTTT. It codes for CASSQAGTGSYNSPLHF. V and J are TRBV4-1 and TRBJ1-6; 8 nucleotides align to TRBD1. This CDR3 has 17 residues. Losses at the gene ends were 1 base for V and 0 bases for J; bases not matched to a gene: 2. The germline gives CDR1 MGHRA, CDR2 YSYEKL.

In nucleotides, the CDR3 is TGTGCCAGCAGCCAAGATGAGGCAGGCTATGGCTACACCTTC. Protein sequence: CASSQDEAGYGYTF. This chain joins TRBV14 and TRBJ1-2; no clear D. Looked up from germline, CDR1 is SGHDN and CDR2 is FVKESK. The CDR3 consists of 14 residues. V was shortened by 0 bases and J by 4 bases, with 9 bases between the two germline ends.

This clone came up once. In DNA form, the CDR3 reads TGTGCCAGCAGTTACTCTGGGGACTCCTCCTACGAGCAGTACTTC. This encodes CASSYSGDSSYEQYF. The V gene is TRBV6-5, the J gene TRBJ2-7; D may be TRBD2 (6 bases). The V and J ends lost 0 bases and 0 bases respectively, with 9 bases between them. This CDR3 is built from 15 residues. Per the germline V gene, CDR1 is MNHEY and CDR2 is SVGAGI.

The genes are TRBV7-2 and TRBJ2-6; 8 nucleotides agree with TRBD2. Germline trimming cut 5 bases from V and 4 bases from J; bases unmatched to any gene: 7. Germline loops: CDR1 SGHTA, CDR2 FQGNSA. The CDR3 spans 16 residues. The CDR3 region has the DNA TGTGCCAGCAGCCGCGGGGGGATTAAGGGGGCCAACGTCCTGACTTTC. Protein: CASSRGGIKGANVLTF.

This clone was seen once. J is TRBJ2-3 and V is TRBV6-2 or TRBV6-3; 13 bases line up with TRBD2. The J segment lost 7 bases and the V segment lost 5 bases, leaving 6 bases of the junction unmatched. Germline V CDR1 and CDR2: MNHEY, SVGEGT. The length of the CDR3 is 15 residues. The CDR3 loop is CASSRTSGGANTQYF. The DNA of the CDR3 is TGTGCCAGCAGTCGAACTAGCGGGGGGGCAAATACGCAGTATTTT.

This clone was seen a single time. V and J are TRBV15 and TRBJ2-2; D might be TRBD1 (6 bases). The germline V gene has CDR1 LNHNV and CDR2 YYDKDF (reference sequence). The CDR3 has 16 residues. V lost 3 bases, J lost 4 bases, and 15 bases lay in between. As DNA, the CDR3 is TGTGCCACCAGCAGGGCTACAGGGATCAGCACCGGGGAGCTGTTTTTT. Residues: CATSRATGISTGELFF.

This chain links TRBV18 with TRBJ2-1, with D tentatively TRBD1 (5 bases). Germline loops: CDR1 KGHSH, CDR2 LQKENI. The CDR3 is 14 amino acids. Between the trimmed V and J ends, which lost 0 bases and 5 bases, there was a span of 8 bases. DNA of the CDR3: TGTGCCAGCTCACCACCTGTGACAGACAATGAGCAGTTCTTC. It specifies CASSPPVTDNEQFF.

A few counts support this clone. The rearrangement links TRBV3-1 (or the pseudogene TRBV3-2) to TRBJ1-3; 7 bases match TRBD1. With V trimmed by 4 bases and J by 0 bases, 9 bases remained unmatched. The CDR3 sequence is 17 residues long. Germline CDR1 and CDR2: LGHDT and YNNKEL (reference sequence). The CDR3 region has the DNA TGTGCCAGCAGCCGTGGGCAGGGGGGAGGCTCTGGAAACACCATATATTTT. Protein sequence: CASSRGQGGGSGNTIYF.

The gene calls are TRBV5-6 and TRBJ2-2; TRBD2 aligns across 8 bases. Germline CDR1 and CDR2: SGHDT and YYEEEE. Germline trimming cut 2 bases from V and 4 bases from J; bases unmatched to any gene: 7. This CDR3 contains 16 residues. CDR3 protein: CASSFRRGAITGELFF. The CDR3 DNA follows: TGTGCCAGCAGCTTTCGGCGGGGGGCGATCACCGGGGAGCTGTTTTTT.

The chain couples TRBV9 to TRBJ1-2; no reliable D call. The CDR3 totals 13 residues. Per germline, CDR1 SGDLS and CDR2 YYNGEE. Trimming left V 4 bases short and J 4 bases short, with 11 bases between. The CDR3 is CASSLQDSYGYTF. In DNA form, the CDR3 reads TGTGCCAGCAGCCTCCAGGACTCCTATGGCTACACCTTC.

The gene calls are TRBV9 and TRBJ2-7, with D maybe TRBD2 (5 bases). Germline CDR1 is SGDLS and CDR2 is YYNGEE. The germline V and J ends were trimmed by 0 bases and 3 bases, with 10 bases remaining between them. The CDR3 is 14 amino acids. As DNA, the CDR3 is TGTGCCAGCAGCGTAGAGCGGTGGGGCTACGAGCAGTACTTC. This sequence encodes CASSVERWGYEQYF.

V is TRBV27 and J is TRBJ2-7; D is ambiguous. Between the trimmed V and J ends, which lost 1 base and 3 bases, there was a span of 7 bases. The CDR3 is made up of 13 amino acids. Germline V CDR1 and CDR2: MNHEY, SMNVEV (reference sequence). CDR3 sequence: CASSLLYSYEQYF. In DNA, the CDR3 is TGTGCCAGCAGTTTATTATACAGCTACGAGCAGTACTTC.

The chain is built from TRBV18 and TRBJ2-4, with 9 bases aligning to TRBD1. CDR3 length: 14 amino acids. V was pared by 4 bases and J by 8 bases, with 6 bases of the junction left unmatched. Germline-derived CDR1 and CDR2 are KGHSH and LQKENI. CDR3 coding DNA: TGTGCCAGCTCACGAGGGGACAGGGCGGACATTCAGTACTTC. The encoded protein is CASSRGDRADIQYF.

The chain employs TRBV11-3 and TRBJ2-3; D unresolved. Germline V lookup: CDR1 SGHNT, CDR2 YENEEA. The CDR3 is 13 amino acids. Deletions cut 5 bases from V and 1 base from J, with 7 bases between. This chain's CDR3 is CASSTTGTDTQYF. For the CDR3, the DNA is TGTGCCAGCAGCACCACAGGCACAGATACGCAGTATTTT. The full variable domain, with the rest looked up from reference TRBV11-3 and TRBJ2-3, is EAGVVQSPRYKIIEKKQPVAFWCNPISGHNTLYWYLQNLGQGPELLIRYENEEAVDDSQLPKDRFSAERLKGVDSTLKIQPAELGDSAVYLCASSTTGTDTQYFGPGTRLTVL.

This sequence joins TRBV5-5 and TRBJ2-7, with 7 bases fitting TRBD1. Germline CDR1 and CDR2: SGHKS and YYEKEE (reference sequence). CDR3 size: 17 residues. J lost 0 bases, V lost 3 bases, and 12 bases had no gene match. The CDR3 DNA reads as TGTGCCAGCAGCTCTATCTCGGGACAGATGAGCTCCTACGAGCAGTACTTC. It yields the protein CASSSISGQMSSYEQYF.

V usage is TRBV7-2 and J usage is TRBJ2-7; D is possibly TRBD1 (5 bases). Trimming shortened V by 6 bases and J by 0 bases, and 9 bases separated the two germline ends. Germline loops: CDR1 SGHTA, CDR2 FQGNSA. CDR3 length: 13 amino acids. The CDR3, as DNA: TGTGCCAGCAGTCGGACATTCTCCTACGAGCAGTACTTC. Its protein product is CASSRTFSYEQYF.

The CDR3 loop reads CASSARGTGGLTAQHF. CDR3 bases: TGTGCCAGCAGTGCCAGAGGGACAGGGGGCCTCACAGCCCAGCATTTT. The V and J genes are TRBV6-1 and TRBJ1-5; 12 bases fit TRBD1. The V gene's germline CDR1 is MNHNS and CDR2 SASEGT. J lost 11 bases, V lost 4 bases, and 12 bases had no gene match. The CDR3 runs to 16 residues.

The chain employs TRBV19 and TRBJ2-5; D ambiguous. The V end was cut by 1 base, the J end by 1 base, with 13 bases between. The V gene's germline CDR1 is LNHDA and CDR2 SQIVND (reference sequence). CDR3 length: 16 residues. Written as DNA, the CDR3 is TGTGCCAGTAGTATAGTAGGGCGACATTTCCAAGAGACCCAGTACTTC. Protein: CASSIVGRHFQETQYF. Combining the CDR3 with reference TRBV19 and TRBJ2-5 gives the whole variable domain DGGITQSPKYLFRKEGQNVTLSCEQNLNHDAMYWYRQDPGQGLRLIYYSQIVNDFQKGDIAEGYSVSREKKESFPLTVTSAQKNPTAFYLCASSIVGRHFQETQYFGPGTRLLVL.

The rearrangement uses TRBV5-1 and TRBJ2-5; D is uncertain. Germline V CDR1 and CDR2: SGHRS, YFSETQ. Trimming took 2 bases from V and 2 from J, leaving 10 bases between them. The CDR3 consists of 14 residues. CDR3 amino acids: CASSLQLIQETQYF. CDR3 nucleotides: TGCGCCAGCAGCTTACAGCTTATTCAAGAGACCCAGTACTTC. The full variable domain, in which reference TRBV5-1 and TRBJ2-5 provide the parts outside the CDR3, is KAGVTQTPRYLIKTRGQQVTLSCSPISGHRSVSWYQQTPGQGLQFLFEYFSETQRNKGNFPGRFSGRQFSNSRSEMNVSTLELGDSALYLCASSLQLIQETQYFGPGTRLLVL.

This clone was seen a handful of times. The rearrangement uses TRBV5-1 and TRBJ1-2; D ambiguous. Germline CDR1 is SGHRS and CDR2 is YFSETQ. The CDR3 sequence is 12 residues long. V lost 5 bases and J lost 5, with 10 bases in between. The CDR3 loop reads CASSNGLYGYTF. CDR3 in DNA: TGCGCCAGCAGTAACGGCTTATATGGCTACACCTTC.

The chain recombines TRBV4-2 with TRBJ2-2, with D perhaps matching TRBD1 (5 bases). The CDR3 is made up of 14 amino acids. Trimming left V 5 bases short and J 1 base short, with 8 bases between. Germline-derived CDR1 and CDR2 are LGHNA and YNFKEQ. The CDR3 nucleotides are TGTGCCAGCAGCACACAGGAGAACACCGGGGAGCTGTTTTTT. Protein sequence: CASSTQENTGELFF.

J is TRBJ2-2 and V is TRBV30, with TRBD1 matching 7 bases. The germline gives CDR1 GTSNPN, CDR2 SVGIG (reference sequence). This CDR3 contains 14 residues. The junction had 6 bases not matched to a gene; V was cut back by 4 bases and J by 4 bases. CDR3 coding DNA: TGTGCCTGGACCCGACAGGGATTCACCGGGGAGCTGTTTTTT. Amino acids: CAWTRQGFTGELFF.